This TCR beta chain was profiled in a study of blood T cell repertoires in COVID-19. Study-level background: The United States, Italy and Spain supplied acute and convalescent COVID-19 samples. T cells, B-cell-depleted T cells, or PBMCs provided the cDNA or gDNA that served as material.

The ends were cut back, 6 bases at V and 0 bases at J, with 7 bases in the middle. Germline V gene lookup returns CDR1 MNHNS and CDR2 SASEGT. CDR3 length: 13 amino acids. The repertoire was sequenced with immunoSEQ multiplex PCR; TCRdb's copy has only in-frame clones and lacks some. The table lists around 110,000 clones, 89% of them singletons. The sample was peripheral blood. The receptor's source is a man in his forties with active or convalescent COVID-19. The chain couples TRBV6-1 to TRBJ2-3; no definite D call. The CDR3 DNA reads as TGTGCCAGCAGCGAACGGAGCACAGATACGCAGTATTTT. It translates to CASSERSTDTQYF.